The sequence of this TCR beta chain was determined in a study of T cell responses to AZD1222 COVID-19 vaccine. Study conclusions and caveats: The breadth and depth of Spike-specific TCRs increased once two AZD1222 doses had been given.

In the case of this clone: The antigen is not known.

Using immunoSEQ multiplex PCR, the repertoire was profiled, and TCRdb retains in-frame clones only, with some absent. The sample holds over 120,000 clones; over 90% are singletons and the top ten take just over 5%. J lost 7 bases, V lost 0 bases, and 4 bases had no gene match. The CDR3 extends over 15 amino acids. In germline, CDR1 is SGHTA, CDR2 FQGTGA. The input for sequencing was peripheral blood, taken on day 0 of AZD1222 vaccination. The rearrangement joins TRBV7-3 to TRBJ2-2; the match to TRBD1 covers 8 bases. The receptor was derived from an adult in good health. The CDR3 coding sequence is TGTGCCAGCAGCTTAACCAGGGGGCGCGACGGGGAGCTGTTTTTT. Translation: CASSLTRGRDGELFF.